This T cell receptor (beta chain) was profiled in a study of tumor and adjacent non-tumor tissue in lung cancer. The wider study: Histology: 12 adenocarcinoma, a couple of squamous cell carcinoma, 1 small cell lung cancer.

With regard to this clonotype: Its antigen is undetermined. A much larger clonotype is one base distant, so this may be a read error.

A modified ARM-PCR protocol with three rounds of nested PCR amplified TCRbeta. TCRdb redid the calling of the multiplex PCR reads with MiXCR, one entry per CDR3 protein. The repertoire includes around 99,000 distinct CDR3 sequences, 75% of them detected once, and under 45% sits in the top ten. The CDR3 contains 15 residues. CDR1 and CDR2 (germline): SGHRS, YFSETQ. This sample's RNA came from whole unsorted tissue. Study-wide results and caveats: Compared with tumor, normal lung showed significantly lower TCR diversity. Normal lung showed higher cumulative top 100 clone frequency than tumor.

The chain combines TRBV5-1 with TRBJ1-5; no reliable D call. Input material: lung tumor tissue. The sequence was collected from a woman aged 55-70 years with non-small cell lung cancer. In nucleotides, the CDR3 is TGCGCCAGCAGATTGGATTCCGCGGGCAATCAGCCCCAGCATTTT. Its translation is CASRLDSAGNQPQHF. The full variable domain, with the rest looked up from reference TRBV5-1 and TRBJ1-5, is KAGVTQTPRYLIKTRGQQVTLSCSPISGHRSVSWYQQTPGQGLQFLFEYFSETQRNKGNFPGRFSGRQFSNSRSEMNVSTLELGDSALYLCASRLDSAGNQPQHFGDGTRLSIL.